These 19 T cell receptor beta chains came from one sample sequenced in a study of shared clonotypes between healthy human individuals. Only in-frame clones appear in the TCRdb table, and some are missing; sequencing was by immunoSEQ multiplex PCR. The sample has approximately 700,000 clones; roughly 73% are singletons. The sequenced sample was memory CD4+ T cells sorted from blood. The subset denotes: CD45RA-negative fraction. These receptors all stem from a woman aged 25-40 years in good health.

In regard to this clone: Other DNA sequences in this specimen translate into the identical CDR3. This sequence joins TRBV7-6 and TRBJ1-5, with D unresolved. CDR3 length: 13 residues. Germline CDR1 and CDR2: SGHVS and FNYEAQ. The V and J ends lost 5 bases and 0 bases respectively, with 5 bases between them. The CDR3 is CASSPNSNQPQHF. The DNA for the CDR3 is TGTGCCAGCAGCCCGAATAGCAATCAGCCCCAGCATTTT.

The gene calls are TRBV10-3 and TRBJ2-3, with 11 bases identical to TRBD2. There are 16 residues in the CDR3. V lost 0 bases to trimming and J lost 4 bases; unmatched junction nucleotides: 3. Germline CDR1 and CDR2: ENHRY and SYGVKD. Here the CDR3 reads CAISESSSGRSDTQYF. DNA of the CDR3: TGTGCCATCAGTGAGTCGTCTAGCGGGAGGTCAGATACGCAGTATTTT.

This clone was seen a handful of times. The V call is TRBV7-2, the J call TRBJ2-1, with TRBD2 matching 13 bases. The CDR3 runs 14 residues. The germline CDR1 and CDR2 sequences are SGHTA and FQGNSA. Trimming cost V 4 bases and J 15 bases; bases outside gene matches: 9. The CDR3 nucleotides are TGTGCCAGCAGCTCCCAGACTAGCGGGAGGAATCCGTTCTTC. It yields the protein CASSSQTSGRNPFF.

The chain couples TRBV7-8 to TRBJ2-7, with 15 bases identical to TRBD2. The trim removed 1 base at V and 5 bases at J, leaving 3 bases unmatched. The germline gives CDR1 SGHVS, CDR2 FQNEAQ. This CDR3 spans 16 amino acids. CDR3: CASSLGGLAGGHEQYF. The CDR3 coding sequence is TGTGCCAGCAGCTTAGGGGGACTAGCGGGAGGTCACGAGCAGTACTTC.

This clone was seen a handful of times. The chain combines TRBV28 with TRBJ1-3, with 9 positions matching TRBD1. The CDR3 covers 16 residues. The V and J ends lost 5 bases and 7 bases, in that order; junction bases with no gene match: 12. CDR1 and CDR2 (germline): MDHEN, SYDVKM. CDR3 nucleotides: TGTGCCAGCAGTACTACAGGGGGCGCTGGGTGGAACACCATATATTTT. Its protein is CASSTTGGAGWNTIYF.

The chain links TRBV4-2 to TRBJ1-2, with D possibly matching TRBD1 (5 bases). Germline loops: CDR1 LGHNA, CDR2 YNFKEQ. CDR3 length: 13 residues. V gave up 1 base and J gave up 4 bases, with 7 bases separating them. CDR3 protein: CASSQAGGYGYTF. The DNA of the CDR3 is TGTGCCAGCAGCCAAGCTGGGGGCTATGGCTACACCTTC.

The chain uses TRBV7-9 and TRBJ2-3; 7 nucleotides align to TRBD2. Losses at the gene ends were 5 bases for V and 5 bases for J; bases not matched to a gene: 10. CDR1 and CDR2 from the germline V gene are SEHNR and FQNEAQ (reference sequence). CDR3 length: 15 amino acids. The CDR3 DNA reads as TGTGCCAGCAGCGCGGGGGTTCTTGGAGGAGATACGCAGTATTTT. Translation gives CASSAGVLGGDTQYF.

This clone was observed a handful of times. This chain connects TRBV28 to TRBJ1-5; D is unresolved. This CDR3 has 15 amino acids. Trimming removed 2 bases at V and 0 bases at J, with 8 bases between. CDR1 is MDHEN, CDR2 SYDVKM, per germline. CDR3 region: CASSLPRHSNQPQHF. The CDR3 region has the DNA TGTGCCAGCAGTTTACCAAGGCATAGCAATCAGCCCCAGCATTTT.

The chain carries TRBV6-5 and TRBJ2-3; 7 nucleotides align to TRBD2. CDR1 and CDR2 (germline): MNHEY, SVGAGI. The CDR3 extends over 16 amino acids. V shed 2 bases and J 0 bases; nucleotides not matched to a gene: 5. The CDR3 bases are TGTGCCAGCAGTTACCTAGCGGTCGCTAGCACAGATACGCAGTATTTT. It yields the protein CASSYLAVASTDTQYF.

V usage is TRBV7-2 and J usage is TRBJ2-2; 7 nucleotides agree with TRBD2. The ends lost 1 base at V and 4 bases at J; junction bases unmatched: 6. The CDR3 totals 16 residues. Per germline, CDR1 SGHTA and CDR2 FQGNSA. The DNA for the CDR3 is TGTGCCAGCAGCTTAGTGGGGCGGGAGCGCACCGGGGAGCTGTTTTTT. It specifies CASSLVGRERTGELFF.

There are many counts of this clone. The gene calls are TRBV6-5 and TRBJ2-1; D perhaps matches TRBD1 (6 bases). Germline-derived CDR1 and CDR2 are MNHEY and SVGAGI. V was shortened by 2 bases and J by 8 bases, with 16 bases between the two germline ends. The CDR3 runs 15 residues. The CDR3 here is CASSYRPQGSHEQFF. CDR3 DNA: TGTGCCAGCAGTTACCGCCCACAGGGCTCCCATGAGCAGTTCTTC.

The rearrangement joins TRBV7-9 to TRBJ2-7; 9 bases match TRBD2. Germline CDR1 is SEHNR and CDR2 is FQNEAQ (reference sequence). Trimming took 1 base from V and 5 from J; bases not matched to a gene: 6. This CDR3 is 15 amino acids long. The CDR3 is CASSLGAGGFDEQYF. The CDR3 DNA reads as TGTGCCAGCAGCTTAGGGGCGGGAGGGTTCGACGAGCAGTACTTC.

The chain employs TRBV28 and TRBJ1-2; 10 bases line up with TRBD1. The ends lost 7 bases at V and 8 bases at J; junction bases unmatched: 19. Germline lookup yields CDR1 MDHEN and CDR2 SYDVKM. This CDR3 has 17 amino acids. CDR3 in amino acids: CASTVGQGLVLVRGYTF. The CDR3, as DNA: TGTGCCAGCACCGTGGGACAGGGGCTGGTGCTAGTCCGCGGCTACACCTTC.

The chain employs TRBV5-1 and TRBJ1-4; a possible D gene is TRBD1 (5 bases). Germline loops: CDR1 SGHRS, CDR2 YFSETQ. The CDR3 is 14 residues long. V shed 1 base and J shed 3 bases, with 7 bases lying between them. The CDR3 sequence is CASSLWDSNEKLFF. CDR3 in DNA: TGCGCCAGCAGCTTGTGGGACTCTAATGAAAAACTGTTTTTT.

CDR3 amino acids: CASSLYLGNSNQPQHF. In DNA form, the CDR3 reads TGTGCCAGCAGCTTATATCTCGGCAATAGCAATCAGCCCCAGCATTTT. This chain joins TRBV7-2 and TRBJ1-5; D gene uncertain. Germline V gene sequence: CDR1 SGHTA, CDR2 FQGNSA. This CDR3 region has 16 residues. V gave up 2 bases and J gave up 0 bases, with 11 bases separating them.

The sample holds one count of this clone. The rearrangement joins TRBV7-9 to TRBJ2-5, with 8 bases lining up with TRBD2. Germline V gives CDR1 SEHNR, CDR2 FQNEAQ (reference sequence). Trimming removed 5 bases from V and 4 bases from J; junction bases left unmatched: 9. This CDR3 spans 15 amino acids. CDR3 coding DNA: TGTGCCAGCAGCCGACTAAGCGGGAGATCAGAGACCCAGTACTTC. This gives the protein CASSRLSGRSETQYF.

Regarding this clone: The same CDR3 is also encoded by other DNA sequences in this sample. The chain links TRBV28 to TRBJ2-6; no firm D call. The CDR3 has 13 residues. Germline CDR1 MDHEN, CDR2 SYDVKM. V lost 8 bases and J lost 0, with 5 bases in between. This chain's CDR3 is CASRSSGANVLTF. DNA for the CDR3: TGTGCCAGCCGGAGCTCTGGGGCCAACGTCCTGACTTTC.

V and J are TRBV28 and TRBJ1-3; D is uncertain. This CDR3 contains 12 residues. Germline-derived CDR1 and CDR2 are MDHEN and SYDVKM. The germline V and J ends were trimmed by 8 bases and 2 bases, with 7 bases remaining between them. The CDR3 sequence: CASSGTGNTIYF. The CDR3 DNA follows: TGTGCCAGCTCGGGGACTGGAAACACCATATATTTT.

The V call is TRBV25-1, the J call TRBJ1-1; 8 nucleotides line up with TRBD1. The germline V gene encodes CDR1 MGHDK and CDR2 SYGVNS. The ends lost 3 bases at V and 4 bases at J; junction bases unmatched: 4. There are 14 residues in the CDR3. CDR3 amino acids: CASSDKTGGTEAFF. The DNA of the CDR3 is TGTGCCAGCAGTGACAAAACAGGGGGCACTGAAGCTTTCTTT.